The source of this T cell receptor beta chain is a study of blood T cell repertoires in COVID-19. The wider study: Both acute and convalescent COVID-19 samples were obtained from the United States, Italy and Spain. From T cells, B-cell-depleted T cells, or PBMCs came the material, which was cDNA or gDNA.

Per the original methods: Nucleated cell counts were estimated from reference gene primer amplification. Profiling relied on immunoSEQ multiplex PCR, and the TCRdb table lists in-frame clones only, not all of them. Clonal size and the V and J genes are those of that table, whereas D and trimming came from the DNA. The sample lists hundreds of thousands of clones; around 78% were seen once. The CDR3 has 14 residues. Germline V lookup: CDR1 LNHDA, CDR2 SQIVND (reference sequence). V dropped 5 bases and J dropped 1 base, with 11 bases sitting between them. This receptor was identified in a woman in her sixties or seventies with active or convalescent COVID-19. Sequenced input: peripheral blood. V and J are TRBV19 and TRBJ1-1, with no clear D. The CDR3 loop reads CASSVGSWNTEAFF. The CDR3 region has the DNA TGTGCCAGTAGTGTGGGGAGCTGGAACACTGAAGCTTTCTTT.